The 18 T cell receptor beta chains below come from one sample, sequenced in a study of cytomegalovirus exposure and HLA in healthy donors. The study ran its PCR with 60 Vbeta and 13 Jbeta primers. Measured with immunoSEQ multiplex PCR; TCRdb has only the in-frame clones, and not every one. The repertoire table contains about 43,000 clones. Sequenced material: PBMCs. The receptor set was obtained from a woman under 40 in good health and CMV-seronegative.

This chain links TRBV30 with TRBJ1-1, with 7 positions matching TRBD1. The CDR3 consists of 14 residues. Looked up from germline, CDR1 is GTSNPN and CDR2 is SVGIG (reference sequence). V shed 3 bases, J shed 3 bases, and the junction held 7 bases outside the gene matches. CDR3 coding DNA: TGTGCCTGGAGAGGTCCAGGGGGATACACTGAAGCTTTCTTT. This encodes CAWRGPGGYTEAFF.

The chain couples TRBV28 to TRBJ2-7, with D uncertain. Germline V gene sequence: CDR1 MDHEN, CDR2 SYDVKM. This CDR3 has 15 amino acids. Trimming removed 2 bases from V and 1 base from J, with 12 bases in between. CDR3 DNA sequence: TGTGCCAGCAGTTTAGGGCACCTAACTTCCTACGAGCAGTACTTC. As protein: CASSLGHLTSYEQYF.

V is TRBV4-3 and J is TRBJ1-1; 7 bases are a match to TRBD1. The germline V gene has CDR1 LGHNA and CDR2 YSLEER. V was pared by 2 bases and J by 7 bases, with 7 bases of the junction left unmatched. This CDR3 has 14 amino acids. CDR3: CASSQTTGVGEAFF. The CDR3 DNA is TGCGCCAGCAGCCAAACCACAGGGGTAGGTGAAGCTTTCTTT.

The chain is built from TRBV7-9 and TRBJ1-1; D might be TRBD1 (5 bases). This CDR3 is 16 amino acids long. Between the trimmed V and J ends, which lost 5 bases and 1 base, there was a span of 17 bases. Germline CDR1 and CDR2: SEHNR and FQNEAQ (reference sequence). The CDR3 protein is CASSQGQGRSNTEAFF. The CDR3 coding sequence is TGTGCCAGCAGCCAAGGTCAGGGAAGATCGAACACTGAAGCTTTCTTT.

This rearrangement joins TRBV18 to TRBJ2-2, with 7 bases aligning to TRBD2. Trimming cost V 3 bases and J 2 bases; bases outside gene matches: 6. This CDR3 is built from 16 residues. CDR1 and CDR2 (germline): KGHSH, LQKENI. This CDR3 is CASSPKTSRNTGELFF. DNA of the CDR3: TGTGCCAGCTCACCGAAGACTAGCAGAAACACCGGGGAGCTGTTTTTT. The full variable domain, rest sourced from reference TRBV18 and TRBJ2-2, is NAGVMQNPRHLVRRRGQEARLRCSPMKGHSHVYWYRQLPEEGLKFMVYLQKENIIDESGMPKERFSAEFPKEGPSILRIQQVVRGDSAAYFCASSPKTSRNTGELFFGEGSRLTVL.

The rearrangement uses TRBV18 and TRBJ2-1; TRBD2 is a possible D gene (6 bases). Between the trimmed V and J ends, which lost 3 bases and 4 bases, there was a span of 10 bases. Germline lookup yields CDR1 KGHSH and CDR2 LQKENI. This CDR3 has 14 residues. The CDR3 sequence: CASSPQGLYNEQFF. The CDR3 DNA is TGTGCCAGCTCACCTCAGGGACTTTACAATGAGCAGTTCTTC.

The chain has TRBV19 and TRBJ2-7; 11 bases are shared with TRBD2. V dropped 4 bases and J dropped 0; count of bases not matched to a gene: 5. This CDR3 comprises 16 residues. Germline V gene data show CDR1 as LNHDA and CDR2 as SQIVND (reference sequence). The CDR3 spells CASSKSGTSGSYEQYF. The CDR3, as DNA: TGTGCCAGTAGTAAATCCGGGACTAGCGGCTCCTACGAGCAGTACTTC.

The chain uses TRBV9 and TRBJ1-1, with 8 bases identical to TRBD1. Germline CDR1 reads SGDLS; CDR2 reads YYNGEE. This CDR3 has 14 amino acids. Germline trimming cut 3 bases from V and 1 base from J; bases unmatched to any gene: 2. The CDR3: CASSATGANTEAFF. For the CDR3, the DNA is TGTGCCAGCAGCGCGACAGGGGCGAACACTGAAGCTTTCTTT.

The chain has TRBV4-2 and TRBJ1-5, with D maybe TRBD1 (6 bases). The CDR3 has 14 amino acids. Looked up from germline, CDR1 is LGHNA and CDR2 is YNFKEQ. Between the trimmed V and J ends, which lost 3 bases and 6 bases, there was a span of 12 bases. CDR3 DNA sequence: TGTGCCAGCAGCCATCCAGGGGTAAGTCAGCCCCAGCATTTT. This encodes CASSHPGVSQPQHF.

The chain is built from TRBV4-3 and TRBJ1-4; 7 bases map to TRBD1. J was trimmed by 5 bases and V by 2 bases; bases with no gene match: 5. Germline lookup yields CDR1 LGHNA and CDR2 YSLEER. This CDR3 has 15 amino acids. The CDR3 DNA reads TGCGCCAGCAGCCAAAGGACAGGAAACAATGAAAAACTGTTTTTT. Protein sequence: CASSQRTGNNEKLFF.

This chain connects TRBV4-1 to TRBJ2-7; tentatively, D is TRBD2 (5 bases). This CDR3 is 14 amino acids long. V lost 1 base and J lost 0, with 7 bases in between. Germline values: CDR1 MGHRA, CDR2 YSYEKL. The CDR3 loop is CASSQVRGSYEQYF. CDR3 in DNA: TGCGCCAGCAGCCAAGTCCGGGGCTCCTACGAGCAGTACTTC.

The genes are TRBV19 and TRBJ2-1; 11 bases map to TRBD2. CDR1 is LNHDA, CDR2 SQIVND, per germline (reference sequence). CDR3 length: 17 residues. With 4 bases clipped from V and 8 bases from J, the junction kept 13 bases outside the gene matches. The CDR3 region is CASSRGTSGPHWDEQFF. The CDR3 bases are TGTGCCAGTAGTAGAGGGACTAGCGGACCCCACTGGGATGAGCAGTTCTTC.

This chain connects TRBV18 to TRBJ2-1, with a weak D call TRBD2 (5 bases). The CDR3 consists of 18 residues. V lost 3 bases and J lost 0, with 18 bases in between. Germline V gene data show CDR1 as KGHSH and CDR2 as LQKENI. In DNA form, the CDR3 reads TGTGCCAGCTCACCGCGCGTCAATATGGGAGACTCCTACAATGAGCAGTTCTTC. Translation: CASSPRVNMGDSYNEQFF.

This chain uses TRBV4-3 with TRBJ1-3; no clear D. From germline, CDR1 is LGHNA and CDR2 YSLEER. The CDR3 has 16 amino acids. Between the trimmed V and J ends, which lost 0 bases and 0 bases, there was a span of 9 bases. The CDR3 DNA follows: TGCGCCAGCAGCCAAGATCGTACAGTCTCTGGAAACACCATATATTTT. Translating it yields CASSQDRTVSGNTIYF.

The chain links TRBV6-5 to TRBJ1-5; TRBD1 might be the D (6 bases). Trimming stripped 6 bases from V and 1 base from J, with 13 bases between. The germline CDR1 and CDR2 sequences are MNHEY and SVGAGI. The CDR3 contains 15 residues. For the CDR3, the DNA is TGTGCCAGCAGGCCCGGGACAACAAGCAATCAGCCCCAGCATTTT. Protein sequence: CASRPGTTSNQPQHF.

Of note for this clone: The sample holds other DNA sequences that translate to the same CDR3. The chain uses TRBV30 and TRBJ2-1, with a possible D match to TRBD1 (5 bases). The CDR3 has 12 residues. The V end was cut by 7 bases, the J end by 8 bases, with 15 bases between. CDR1 is GTSNPN, CDR2 SVGIG, per germline (reference sequence). CDR3 protein: CAYLRGADEQFF. The DNA of the CDR3 is TGTGCCTACCTAAGGGGTGCCGATGAGCAGTTCTTC. Full variable domain (rest looked up from reference TRBV30 and TRBJ2-1): SQTIHQWPATLVQPVGSPLSLECTVEGTSNPNLYWYRQAAGRGLQLLFYSVGIGQISSEVPQNLSASRPQDRQFILSSKKLLLSDSGFYLCAYLRGADEQFFGPGTRLTVL.

This chain uses TRBV27 with TRBJ1-4; 7 bases fit TRBD1. The V gene end was trimmed by 3 bases and the J gene end by 7 bases; junction bases not matched to a gene: 2. Germline CDR1 is MNHEY and CDR2 is SMNVEV (reference sequence). CDR3 length: 13 amino acids. CDR3 sequence: CASSFQGGEKLFF. The CDR3, as DNA: TGTGCCAGCAGTTTCCAGGGGGGTGAAAAACTGTTTTTT.

CDR3 loop: CASGPGTGNSYEQYF. CDR3 DNA sequence: TGTGCTAGTGGTCCCGGGACAGGGAACTCCTACGAGCAGTACTTC. The chain couples TRBV12-5 to TRBJ2-7; TRBD1 matches at 9 bases. The ends lost 5 bases at V and 0 bases at J; junction bases unmatched: 5. CDR1 is LGHNT, CDR2 FRNRAP, per germline. The CDR3 totals 15 residues.